A single sample is the source of the 29 T cell receptor beta chains below, sequenced in a study of OX40 agonist ivuxolimab in advanced cancers. Here immunoSEQ multiplex PCR was the method, and the copy in TCRdb shows in-frame clones only, minus some. Here the sample spans about 89,000 clones, more than 70% being singletons. This specimen consisted of CD4+ or CD8+ T cells sorted from blood, obtained in a trial of the OX40 agonist ivuxolimab. Every receptor here comes from an adult with an advanced solid tumor such as melanoma, head and neck, liver or kidney cancer.

V and J are TRBV6-6 and TRBJ1-6, with D possibly being TRBD1 (5 bases). The germline V and J ends were trimmed by 8 bases and 0 bases, with 11 bases remaining between them. Germline CDR1 reads MNHNY; CDR2 reads SVGAGI (reference sequence). CDR3 length: 15 amino acids. CDR3 region: CASRQTSSYNSPLHF. CDR3 nucleotides: TGTGCCAGCCGACAGACCAGCTCCTATAATTCACCCCTCCACTTT.

The V gene is TRBV30, the J gene TRBJ2-3; no firm D call. The germline CDR1 and CDR2 sequences are GTSNPN and SVGIG (reference sequence). There are 11 residues in the CDR3. With 2 bases removed from V and 5 bases from J, the gap between germline ends came to 5 bases. CDR3 in amino acids: CAWSWQDTQYF. The DNA for the CDR3 is TGTGCCTGGAGTTGGCAAGATACGCAGTATTTT.

The rearrangement uses TRBV6-1 and TRBJ1-2; D call uncertain. V was clipped by 9 bases and J by 5 bases, with 7 bases between them. The germline V gene encodes CDR1 MNHNS and CDR2 SASEGT. The CDR3 extends over 10 amino acids. CDR3 sequence (DNA): TGTGCCAGTCTAAAGTATGGCTACACCTTC. It translates to CASLKYGYTF.

The V call is TRBV20-1, the J call TRBJ2-5; D is unclear. The V end was cut by 0 bases, the J end by 7 bases, with 6 bases between. This CDR3 region has 11 residues. The germline V gene has CDR1 DFQATT and CDR2 SNEGSKA (reference sequence). The CDR3: CSARDVGTQYF. The DNA of the CDR3 is TGCAGTGCTAGAGATGTAGGGACCCAGTACTTC.

The V and J genes are TRBV29-1 and TRBJ2-1, with TRBD1 identical over 9 bases. CDR3 size: 16 residues. V trimming: 1 base; J trimming: 4 bases; junction bases outside the gene matches: 8. From germline, CDR1 is SQVTM and CDR2 ANQGSEA. This chain's CDR3 is CSVEGSGTGLYNEQFF. The CDR3 nucleotides read TGCAGCGTTGAAGGCTCCGGGACAGGGTTGTACAATGAGCAGTTCTTC.

The chain employs TRBV10-3 and TRBJ2-3; no firm D call. Germline V gives CDR1 ENHRY, CDR2 SYGVKD. V lost 6 bases, J lost 0 bases, and 10 bases lay in between. The CDR3 is 14 residues long. In nucleotides, the CDR3 is TGTGCCATCAGACAAAACCCGAGCACAGATACGCAGTATTTT. Its translation is CAIRQNPSTDTQYF.

The chain links TRBV5-6 to TRBJ2-7; the D is unclear. This CDR3 region has 14 residues. V dropped 1 base and J dropped 2 bases, with 10 bases sitting between them. CDR1 and CDR2 from the germline V gene are SGHDT and YYEEEE. The CDR3 bases are TGTGCCAGCAGCTTGCGGACCCGGACCTACGAGCAGTACTTC. It codes for CASSLRTRTYEQYF.

The chain is built from TRBV7-9 and TRBJ2-3; a weak D match, TRBD1 (6 bases). Germline V gene lookup returns CDR1 SEHNR and CDR2 FQNEAQ (reference sequence). The CDR3 contains 15 residues. V was clipped by 4 bases and J by 0 bases, with 11 bases between them. DNA for the CDR3: TGTGCCAGCAGCTCTTACAGGGCCAGCACAGATACGCAGTATTTT. The encoded protein is CASSSYRASTDTQYF.

The table lists this clone with a few counts. The chain is built from TRBV10-2 and TRBJ2-2; tentatively, D is TRBD2 (5 bases). V gave up 6 bases and J gave up 5 bases, with 10 bases separating them. The length of the CDR3 is 13 residues. Per the germline V gene, CDR1 is WSHSY and CDR2 is SAAADI. The CDR3 reads CASSGIRTGELFF. The CDR3 DNA sequence: TGCGCCAGCAGCGGGATAAGGACCGGGGAGCTGTTTTTT.

The chain combines TRBV4-3 with TRBJ1-4, with 8 positions matching TRBD1. This CDR3 has 13 residues. V gave up 6 bases and J gave up 5 bases; unmatched junction bases: 2. The V gene's germline CDR1 is LGHNA and CDR2 YSLEER. As DNA, the CDR3 is TGCGCCAGCAGGCGGGACAGGAATGAAAAACTGTTTTTT. Encoded protein: CASRRDRNEKLFF.

V usage is TRBV4-1 and J usage is TRBJ1-3; D gene unclear. V was clipped by 1 base and J by 6 bases, with 13 bases between them. Germline-derived CDR1 and CDR2 are MGHRA and YSYEKL. The CDR3 is made up of 15 amino acids. CDR3 nucleotides: TGCGCCAGCAGCCAAGGTGTAGGGTGGGAAAACACCATATATTTT. The encoded protein is CASSQGVGWENTIYF.

The chain combines TRBV7-9 with TRBJ2-3; tentatively, D is TRBD1 (6 bases). V lost 6 bases to trimming and J lost 2 bases, with 9 bases between them. There are 13 residues in the CDR3. Per the germline V gene, CDR1 is SEHNR and CDR2 is FQNEAQ (reference sequence). The CDR3 loop is CASRRTVTDTQYF. Here the CDR3 DNA reads TGTGCCAGCAGAAGGACAGTCACAGATACGCAGTATTTT.

The chain employs TRBV6-5 and TRBJ2-5; D gene unclear. The CDR3 extends over 11 amino acids. The ends were cut back, 8 bases at V and 4 bases at J, with 8 bases in the middle. The germline CDR1 and CDR2 sequences are MNHEY and SVGAGI. Here the CDR3 reads CASEKLETQYF. CDR3 in DNA: TGTGCCAGCGAAAAGTTAGAGACCCAGTACTTC.

The chain carries TRBV9 and TRBJ2-3; TRBD1 is a possible D gene (6 bases). V dropped 5 bases and J dropped 1 base, with 14 bases sitting between them. Germline-derived CDR1 and CDR2 are SGDLS and YYNGEE. This CDR3 is built from 15 residues. The CDR3 sequence: CASSIQGYGTDTQYF. DNA of the CDR3: TGTGCCAGCAGTATACAGGGATATGGCACAGATACGCAGTATTTT.

The CDR3: CASSQVPQGWSTDTQYF. The CDR3 bases are TGTGCCAGCAGCCAAGTACCGCAGGGTTGGAGCACAGATACGCAGTATTTT. This chain uses TRBV7-6 with TRBJ2-3; a possible D gene is TRBD1 (5 bases). The CDR3 sequence is 17 residues long. Germline-derived CDR1 and CDR2 are SGHVS and FNYEAQ. V lost 5 bases to trimming and J lost 0 bases, with 18 bases between them.

J is TRBJ2-1 and V is TRBV2; 11 nucleotides agree with TRBD1. The V gene end was trimmed by 10 bases and the J gene end by 7 bases; junction bases not matched to a gene: 9. The CDR3 has 14 residues. Germline V gives CDR1 SNHLY, CDR2 FYNNEI. CDR3 coding DNA: TGTGCCACCAAGGGGACAGGGGGAAAGAATGAGCAGTTCTTC. Protein sequence: CATKGTGGKNEQFF.

The genes are TRBV29-1 and TRBJ2-5; 16 bases agree with TRBD2. This CDR3 has 15 residues. With 6 bases clipped from V and 5 bases from J, the junction kept 6 bases outside the gene matches. CDR1 SQVTM and CDR2 ANQGSEA come from the germline V gene. CDR3 region: CSVGTSGGAGETQYF. For the CDR3, the DNA is TGCAGCGTCGGGACTAGCGGGGGGGCCGGGGAGACCCAGTACTTC.

The rearrangement joins TRBV27 to TRBJ2-7; D is undetermined. This CDR3 has 14 amino acids. CDR1 is MNHEY, CDR2 SMNVEV, per germline (reference sequence). V dropped 6 bases and J dropped 2 bases, with 14 bases sitting between them. As DNA, the CDR3 is TGTGCCAGCAGCCCGCTGGACCGGGCCTACGAGCAGTACTTC. As protein: CASSPLDRAYEQYF.

This clone was counted a single time. Here the CDR3 DNA reads TGTGCCAGCAGCTTCCAAGGAGGGGGGACTGAAGCTTTCTTT. It codes for CASSFQGGGTEAFF. The chain employs TRBV7-9 and TRBJ1-1, with a possible D match to TRBD1 (6 bases). The germline V and J ends were trimmed by 3 bases and 5 bases, with 13 bases remaining between them. This CDR3 contains 14 residues. Germline V gene sequence: CDR1 SEHNR, CDR2 FQNEAQ (reference sequence).

The sample holds many counts of this clone. This chain's CDR3 is CASSLSGGFFYGYTF. In DNA form, the CDR3 reads TGTGCCAGCAGTTTATCGGGGGGCTTCTTTTATGGCTACACCTTC. This chain uses TRBV27 with TRBJ1-2, with D perhaps matching TRBD1 (6 bases). V was shortened by 0 bases and J by 5 bases, with 13 bases between the two germline ends. There are 15 residues in the CDR3. The V gene's germline CDR1 is MNHEY and CDR2 SMNVEV (reference sequence).

The V call is TRBV6-1, the J call TRBJ2-6; no clear D gene. From germline, CDR1 is MNHNS and CDR2 SASEGT. This CDR3 has 13 residues. The germline V and J ends were trimmed by 6 bases and 4 bases, with 7 bases remaining between them. CDR3 region: CASRAGGANVLTF. CDR3 coding DNA: TGTGCCAGCAGGGCCGGAGGGGCCAACGTCCTGACTTTC.

V gene TRBV7-9 combines with J gene TRBJ2-6; 9 bases align to TRBD1. V was clipped by 0 bases and J by 4 bases; unmatched bases: 4. The CDR3 contains 17 residues. Per germline, CDR1 SEHNR and CDR2 FQNEAQ (reference sequence). CDR3 in DNA: TGTGCCAGCAGCTTAGCGGGGACAGGGATCGGGGCCAACGTCCTGACTTTC. The encoded protein is CASSLAGTGIGANVLTF.

The rearrangement uses TRBV29-1 and TRBJ1-5; D is unresolved. CDR1 is SQVTM and CDR2 is ANQGSEA in the germline V gene. There are 12 residues in the CDR3. V lost 5 bases and J 7 bases, leaving 12 bases between the germline ends. CDR3 nucleotides: TGCAGCGTTCGAAAGCGTCGGCAGCCCCAGCATTTT. It codes for CSVRKRRQPQHF.

The chain joins TRBV11-3 to TRBJ2-1, with 9 bases identical to TRBD1. Losses at the gene ends were 5 bases for V and 2 bases for J; bases not matched to a gene: 4. The CDR3 runs 15 residues. Per germline, CDR1 SGHNT and CDR2 YENEEA. CDR3 sequence reads: CASSPDRGTYNEQFF. CDR3 in DNA: TGTGCCAGCAGCCCGGACAGGGGTACCTACAATGAGCAGTTCTTC.

The chain uses TRBV2 and TRBJ2-5; tentatively, D is TRBD2 (5 bases). The CDR3 runs to 14 residues. Trimming stripped 4 bases from V and 11 bases from J, with 20 bases between. Germline V CDR1 and CDR2: SNHLY, FYNNEI. CDR3 sequence: CASSANLEGAEQYF. As DNA, the CDR3 is TGTGCCAGCAGTGCGAATTTAGAAGGAGCGGAGCAGTACTTC.

The rearrangement links TRBV11-1 to TRBJ1-1, with D unresolved. Trimming removed 5 bases from V and 1 base from J, with 17 bases in between. CDR3 length equals 16 residues. Per germline, CDR1 SGHAT and CDR2 FQDESV (reference sequence). CDR3: CASSNGNRRSNTEAFF. CDR3 DNA: TGTGCCAGCAGCAACGGTAATAGGAGGTCGAACACTGAAGCTTTCTTT.

The chain combines TRBV19 with TRBJ2-2, with TRBD2 matching 13 bases. V was clipped by 6 bases and J by 2 bases; unmatched bases: 0. CDR1 and CDR2 (germline): LNHDA, SQIVND (reference sequence). The CDR3 is 15 residues long. Here the CDR3 DNA reads TGTGCCAGTAGGGGACTAGCGGGAAACACCGGGGAGCTGTTTTTT. It encodes CASRGLAGNTGELFF.

The rearrangement links TRBV6-1 to TRBJ2-7, with 7 nucleotides matching TRBD1. From germline, CDR1 is MNHNS and CDR2 SASEGT. There are 13 residues in the CDR3. The V and J ends lost 9 bases and 2 bases, in that order; junction bases with no gene match: 7. CDR3 sequence reads: CASKDRITYEQYF. The CDR3 DNA reads as TGTGCCAGTAAGGACAGGATTACCTACGAGCAGTACTTC.

The chain combines TRBV25-1 with TRBJ2-7; TRBD2 is a possible D gene (6 bases). Germline-derived CDR1 and CDR2 are MGHDK and SYGVNS. V was trimmed by 4 bases and J by 1 base, leaving 14 bases between them. The CDR3 totals 15 residues. CDR3 residues: CASSVGGRGSYEQYF. CDR3 DNA: TGTGCCAGCAGTGTGGGGGGACGGGGTTCCTACGAGCAGTACTTC.